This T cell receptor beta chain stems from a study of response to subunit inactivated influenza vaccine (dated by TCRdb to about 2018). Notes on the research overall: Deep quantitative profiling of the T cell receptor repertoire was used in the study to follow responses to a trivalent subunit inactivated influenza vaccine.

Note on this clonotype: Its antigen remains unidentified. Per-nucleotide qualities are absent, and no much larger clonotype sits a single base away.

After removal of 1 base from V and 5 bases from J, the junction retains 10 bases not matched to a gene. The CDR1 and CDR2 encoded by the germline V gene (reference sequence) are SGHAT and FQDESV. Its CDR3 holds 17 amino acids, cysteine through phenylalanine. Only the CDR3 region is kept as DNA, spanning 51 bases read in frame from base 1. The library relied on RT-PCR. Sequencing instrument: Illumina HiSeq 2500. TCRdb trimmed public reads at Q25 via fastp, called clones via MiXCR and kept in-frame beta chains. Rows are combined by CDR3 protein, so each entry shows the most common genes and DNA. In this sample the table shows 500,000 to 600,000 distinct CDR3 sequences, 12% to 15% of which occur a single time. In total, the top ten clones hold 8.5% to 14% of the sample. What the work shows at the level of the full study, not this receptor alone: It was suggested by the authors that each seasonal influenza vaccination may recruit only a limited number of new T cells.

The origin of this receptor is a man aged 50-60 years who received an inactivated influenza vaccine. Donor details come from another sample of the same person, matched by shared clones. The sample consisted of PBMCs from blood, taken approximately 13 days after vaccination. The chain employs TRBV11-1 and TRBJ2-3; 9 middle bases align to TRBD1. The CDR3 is CASSLGGTGLRRDTQYF. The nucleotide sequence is TGTGCCAGCAGCTTAGGCGGGACAGGGCTCCGGAGAGATACGCAGTATTTT.